This T cell receptor beta chain was observed in a study of neurological immune-mediated disorders. This clonotype was seen at least ten times. In TCRdb, the 5' RACE reads were re-called with MiXCR into one record per CDR3 protein. The sample consists of about 70,000 distinct CDR3 sequences, about 3% of them appearing once. The CDR3 has 14 amino acids. V lost 6 bases and J 4 bases, leaving 14 bases between the germline ends. Per the germline V gene, CDR1 is SGHKS and CDR2 is YYEKEE (reference sequence). The rearrangement joins TRBV5-5 to TRBJ2-1; D assignment may be TRBD1 or TRBD2 (5 bases each). The source is a woman aged 50 to 60 with multiple sclerosis. The sequencing sample was made of PBMCs. CDR3 in DNA: TGTGCCAGCAACAAGGGACCAGATTACAATGAGCAGTTCTTC. Encoded protein: CASNKGPDYNEQFF. Full variable domain (outside the CDR3, taken from reference TRBV5-5 and TRBJ2-1): DAGVTQSPTHLIKTRGQQVTLRCSPISGHKSVSWYQQVLGQGPQFIFQYYEKEERGRGNFPDRFSARQFPNYSSELNVNALLLGDSALYLCASNKGPDYNEQFFGPGTRLTVL.